This T cell receptor (beta chain) is from a study of T cell repertoires in cytomegalovirus infection. A single record per CDR3 protein comes from TCRdb applying MiXCR to the reads. This sample yields roughly 280,000 distinct CDR3 sequences, of which approximately 9.1% are seen a single time; around 16% belongs to the top ten. This clonotype was picked up many times. CDR1 is MNHEY and CDR2 is SVGEGT in the germline V gene. The V gene end was trimmed by 10 bases and the J gene end by 2 bases; junction bases not matched to a gene: 8. This CDR3 region has 14 residues. The specimen sequenced was PBMCs. The receptor was isolated from a human donor in good health (CMV status not recorded). Some clones in this sample may be carry-over from other donors' samples. V gene TRBV6-2 or TRBV6-3 combines with J gene TRBJ1-3; 7 bases are shared with TRBD1. CDR3 sequence: CATSTGTAGNTIYF. CDR3 in DNA: TGTGCCACCTCAACCGGGACAGCTGGAAACACCATATATTTT.